This T cell receptor (beta chain) originates from a study of CD8+CD57+ T cells in acquired aplastic anemia. Study in general: Mean yield of DNA from sorted CD4+ and CD8+ cells was roughly 3.4 ug.

Germline CDR1 and CDR2: ENHRY and SYGVKD. From its first to its last residue, the CDR3 has 10 amino acids. As concerns this clonotype: No antigen is known for it. Since no conserved phenylalanine or tryptophan closes the CDR3, a read error is the likely cause. Because the CDR3's place on the DNA is in doubt, the DNA is left out and the CDR3 is given as listed by TCRdb.

Investigators profiled TCR beta VDJ and CDR3 from genomic DNA template. TCRdb used MiXCR to reprocess the reads, holding one entry per CDR3 protein. The data show about 290,000 distinct CDR3 sequences, approximately 60% seen once. Individuals selected for sequencing had exhibited CD8+CD57+ cell expansion on flow cytometry. Every one of the patients had aplastic anemia (severe, acquired). General observations from the study: Significant differences in CD8+ Simpson's diversity were not observed between patients and controls.

V gene TRBV10-3 combines with J gene TRBJ1-1; TRBD1, the table's D call, was not compared with the DNA. Sequenced input: sorted CD4+, CD8+, or CD8+CD57+ T cells (not recorded which) from PBMCs. The TCR originated in a human donor with aplastic anemia. CDR3: CAISGNPGAA.